The 4 T cell receptor beta chains given below trace back to one sample, sequenced in a study of OX40 agonist ivuxolimab in advanced cancers. This table comes from immunoSEQ multiplex PCR, and its TCRdb copy is limited to in-frame clones, with some not included. The sample consists of 55,000 to 75,000 clones, 85% of them appearing once. The starting material was CD4+ or CD8+ T cells sorted from blood, obtained in a trial of the OX40 agonist ivuxolimab. These receptors originate from an adult with an advanced solid tumor such as melanoma, head and neck, liver or kidney cancer.

The chain couples TRBV9 to TRBJ2-7; the match to TRBD2 covers 14 bases. The CDR3 is 17 amino acids. Trimming removed 2 bases from V and 6 bases from J; junction bases left unmatched: 10. Germline loops: CDR1 SGDLS, CDR2 YYNGEE. As DNA, the CDR3 is TGTGCCAGCAGCGTCGGGACTAGCGGGAGCGCCCCGGGCGAGCAGTACTTC. Translated, it gives CASSVGTSGSAPGEQYF.

Remarks on this clone: Compared with germline, one end of the junction differs, possibly owing to a read error. This sequence joins TRBV7-6 and TRBJ2-2, with D possibly being TRBD1 (5 bases). The CDR3 is 18 amino acids. Germline V gives CDR1 SGHVS, CDR2 FNYEAQ. Written as DNA, the CDR3 is TGTGCCAGCAGCTTAGGGACACTTGCGAACAGGCCCACCTGGGAGCTGTTTTTT. Translating it yields CASSLGTLANRPTWELFF.

The chain has TRBV27 and TRBJ2-7; the D is unclear. The CDR3 spans 13 residues. From germline, CDR1 is MNHEY and CDR2 SMNVEV (reference sequence). V lost 2 bases, J lost 3 bases, and 8 bases lay in between. The CDR3 spells CASSLVGSYEQYF. The CDR3 DNA is TGTGCCAGCAGTTTAGTCGGCAGCTACGAGCAGTACTTC.

This clone showed up just a few times. V and J are TRBV29-1 and TRBJ1-4; D might be TRBD1 (5 bases). Trimming removed 8 bases at V and 7 bases at J, with 17 bases between. Germline V gene data show CDR1 as SQVTM and CDR2 as ANQGSEA. The CDR3 sequence is 13 residues long. For the CDR3, the DNA is TGCAGCACCCTTGATGGGGGGTCTGAAAAACTGTTTTTT. Translated: CSTLDGGSEKLFF.